This TCR beta chain was sequenced for a study of spatial heterogeneity in lung cancer (dated by TCRdb to about 2019). Study-level background: More beta-chain than alpha-chain transcripts were consistently detected, likely reflecting higher beta-chain transcript abundance. TCR transcript counts in tumor regions correlated strongly with a T cell transcriptional module score from matched bulk RNA-seq. In the raw uncorrected reads, each unique combination of TCR and UMI appeared on average more than ten times. TCR alpha and beta repertoires were quantitatively compared across multiple tumor regions, matched nontumor lung and blood in non-small cell lung cancer. Nonsynonymous mutation counts, determined by whole-exome sequencing of tumor tissue, were related to TCR repertoire features. At surgery, both alpha and beta chains were TCR-sequenced in 200 to 250 tumor regions, 63 to 80 matched nontumor lung samples and some 58 PBMC samples. What the authors observed across the whole study: The tumor nonsynonymous mutation count correlated with the number of expanded alpha and beta TCRs within the tumor. Additional single-cell paired TCR alpha and beta sequencing was considered necessary to confirm, at a functional level, the hypothesis that regional TCRs recognize regional mutations. TCR-seq coverage of tumor T cells was estimated at only approximately 7% for alpha chains and around 14% for beta chains. Counts of ubiquitous and regional expanded TCRs were found to correlate with counts of ubiquitous and regional nonsynonymous mutations, respectively.

The protocol used for the library was 5' RACE. The instrument given in TCRdb is NextSeq 500. In the TCR library protocol, a unique molecular identifier was attached to each TCR cDNA molecule so that PCR and sequencing errors could be corrected. In the authors' own workflow: TCR identification, UMI-based error correction and CDR3 extraction were performed with Decombinator tools. Expanded TCRs were defined as those above a frequency of 2 per 1,000, corresponding to the top 1% of the tumor frequency distribution. Expanded tumor TCRs were classed as regional if statistically deemed absent (corrected P<0.05) from at least one tumor region, otherwise ubiquitous. Each repertoire was subsampled 100 times to 5,000 TCRs, after which Renyi diversity was computed with the R vegan package. CDR3 similarity networks were built from amino acid triplet string-kernel similarity, connecting CDR3s with pairwise similarity above 0.82. TCRdb ran its own pipeline on the public reads, namely fastp trimming at Q25 and MiXCR clone calling, and kept in-frame beta chains. Rows matching on CDR3 protein sequence are summarized as one entry with the most common DNA and genes. The V and J calls and clone size are TCRdb's, not the authors'. The table for this sample lists approximately 11,000 distinct CDR3 sequences; less than 15% of them were counted only once. Around 15% of the sample is in the top ten clones.

This clonotype was picked up many times. Its antigen is not yet known. Per-base qualities were not stored, and no clone one base away is much larger. The time point tag for this specimen amounts to: sample taken at primary tumor resection. Samples were obtained from approximately 72 patients with early-stage, untreated non-small cell lung cancer from the lung TRACERx cohort. For TCR sequencing, whole RNA was extracted from tumor and nontumor lung tissue, or from cryopreserved PBMC samples, and no cell sorting was done. Only patients with enough RNA available from two or more tumor regions were chosen for TCR sequencing. Tumor and adjacent nontumor lung specimens were reviewed by a lung pathologist before selection. Taken from the germline V gene (reference sequence), the CDR1 and CDR2 loops are DFQATT and SNEGSKA. The trim is 3 bases for V and 0 bases for J, with a gap of 11 bases between the germline ends. Its CDR3 holds 14 amino acids, cysteine through phenylalanine. Only the CDR3 region is kept as DNA, spanning 42 bases read in frame from base 1.

The source was lung tumor tissue, collected at surgery. The receptor's source is a male donor with early-stage non-small cell lung cancer. The chain joins TRBV20-1 to TRBJ1-1, with the D gene not clear enough to name. Here the CDR3 is given as CSARVPGVNTEAFF. DNA sequence: TGCAGTGCTAGGGTCCCCGGGGTGAACACTGAAGCTTTCTTT.